This section outlines one T cell receptor beta chain sequence together with its context. This specimen belongs to a study of control samples from healthy donors and cancer patients. CDR3 size: 16 residues. V was pared by 0 bases and J by 4 bases, with 9 bases of the junction left unmatched. Germline V gene lookup returns CDR1 SGHKS and CDR2 YYEKEE (reference sequence). The assay was immunoSEQ multiplex PCR, and TCRdb's table has in-frame clones only and misses some. Altogether about 170,000 clones are present, 80% to 90% being singletons, with the ten largest covering approximately 12%. The clonotype originates from a young man in good health. This chain uses TRBV5-5 with TRBJ2-7, with 8 bases aligning to TRBD1. The sample consisted of blood. The DNA of the CDR3 is TGTGCCAGCAGCTTGGCCGTCGGACAGGGCAGGTACGAGCAGTACTTC. Encoded protein: CASSLAVGQGRYEQYF.